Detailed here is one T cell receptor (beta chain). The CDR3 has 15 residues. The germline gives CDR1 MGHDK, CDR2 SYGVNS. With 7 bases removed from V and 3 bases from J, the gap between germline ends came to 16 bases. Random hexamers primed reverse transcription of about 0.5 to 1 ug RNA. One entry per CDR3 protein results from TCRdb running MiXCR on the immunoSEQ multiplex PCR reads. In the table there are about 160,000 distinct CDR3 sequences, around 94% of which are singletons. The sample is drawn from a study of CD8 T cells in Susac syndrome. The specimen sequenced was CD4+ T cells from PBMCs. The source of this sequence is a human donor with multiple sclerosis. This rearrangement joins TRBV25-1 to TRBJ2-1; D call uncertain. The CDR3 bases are TGTGCCAGCACCCAATTCGAAGGTCTCTACAATGAGCAGTTCTTC. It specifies CASTQFEGLYNEQFF.